A selection of T cell receptor beta chains follows, all from one sample in a study of response to subunit inactivated influenza vaccine. Each CDR3 protein gets one entry after TCRdb re-called the RT-PCR reads with MiXCR. The table shows 800,000 to 1,000,000 distinct CDR3 sequences, with less than 25% occurring only once. This specimen was PBMCs from blood, taken 5 to 6 days after vaccination. The receptors were gathered from a man in his fifties who received an inactivated influenza vaccine. The CDR3 runs from the conserved cysteine through the conserved F or W. D genes are given only for firm matches. For some rows the clone size is stated as once, few or many, or as a class when expanded; others skip it.

cdr3_aa cdr3_nt d_call j_call v_call clone_size
CASSLEGLAVVYEQYF TGTGCCAGCAGTTTAGAGGGACTAGCGGTAGTCTACGAGCAGTACTTC TRBD2 TRBJ2-7 TRBV28 -
CAIGQGAIWDEAFF TGTGCCATCGGGCAGGGGGCGATCTGGGATGAAGCTTTCTTT TRBD1 TRBJ1-1 TRBV10-3 many
CASSQDSRGDITDTQYF TGTGCCAGCAGCCAAGATTCGAGGGGCGATATTACAGATACGCAGTATTTT - TRBJ2-3 TRBV14 -
CASSYEPIAWNEQFF TGTGCCAGCAGCTATGAACCGATCGCGTGGAATGAGCAGTTCTTC - TRBJ2-1 TRBV12-3/TRBV12-4 -
CASTPSHISYEQYF TGTGCCAGCACTCCCTCCCACATTTCCTACGAGCAGTACTTC - TRBJ2-7 TRBV6-2/TRBV6-3 -
CASSPMVNTEAFF TGTGCCAGCAGCCCCATGGTGAACACTGAAGCTTTCTTT - TRBJ1-1 TRBV7-2 many
CASSPSGGAGTGELFF TGTGCCAGCTCCCCGTCGGGGGGCGCCGGCACCGGGGAGCTGTTTTTT - TRBJ2-2 TRBV12-3/TRBV12-4 -
CASSHLGYEQYF TGTGCCAGCAGCCACTTAGGCTACGAGCAGTACTTC - TRBJ2-7 TRBV11-2 few
CSVQDRENTEAFF TGCAGCGTCCAGGACAGGGAGAACACTGAAGCTTTCTTT TRBD1 TRBJ1-1 TRBV29-1 -
CASSQGSGNQPQHF TGTGCCAGCAGCCAGGGGTCAGGCAATCAGCCCCAGCATTTT - TRBJ1-5 TRBV3-1 many
CASSWTGGRAFF TGTGCCAGCAGTTGGACAGGGGGGAGGGCTTTCTTT TRBD1 TRBJ1-1 TRBV6-5 -
CASSYSPYRVAGEKLFF TGTGCCAGCAGCTACAGCCCATACCGGGTAGCGGGAGAAAAACTGTTTTTT - TRBJ1-4 TRBV7-2 -
CAWSEGINSPLHF TGTGCCTGGAGTGAGGGGATTAATTCACCCCTCCACTTT - TRBJ1-6 TRBV30 once
CASRPNQRGGGSEQYF TGCGCCAGCAGACCCAACCAGCGGGGTGGTGGATCCGAGCAGTACTTC TRBD2 TRBJ2-7 TRBV5-1 -
CSVQGVVSTDTQYF TGCAGCGTCCAGGGGGTGGTCAGCACAGATACGCAGTATTTT TRBD1 TRBJ2-3 TRBV29-1 once
CSARDWRAIQETQYF TGCAGTGCTAGAGATTGGCGGGCGATCCAAGAGACCCAGTACTTC - TRBJ2-5 TRBV20-1 -
CSAWDWRMNTEAFF TGCAGTGCTTGGGACTGGCGGATGAACACTGAAGCTTTCTTT - TRBJ1-1 TRBV20-1 few